The source of this T cell receptor beta chain is a study of identical twins listed by TCRdb under 2016. Background on the whole study: The study deep-sequenced TCR alpha and beta repertoires from monozygotic twins, unrelated adults of various ages and cord blood to test whether fetal clonotypes persist. To rule out contamination, replicate twin experiments were performed at different times with different library preparation protocols. General findings and caveats noted by the study authors: In monozygotic twins, recombination models systematically underestimated out-of-frame TCR alpha sharing, but the models matched the sharing seen between unrelated individuals. Zero-insertion analyses could be partly confounded by invariant T cells such as MAIT and iNKT, though diverse VJ usage argued against such confounding for most clonotypes. Compared with coincidental sharing between unrelated individuals, an excess of low generation-probability sequences was observed among out-of-frame TCR alpha sequences shared between twins. Abundant cord blood beta clonotypes carried fewer insertions; young adult naive repertoires showed a weaker similar trend, while memory repertoires showed none. In beta out-of-frame sequences, excess twin sharing was weaker, because having fewer shared sequences lowered the signal-to-noise ratio. Because the same donors could not be followed over many years, the conclusions relied on cross-sectional statistical analysis.

The method behind the library was 5' RACE. These reads were obtained on an Illumina HiSeq 2000. A universal primer binding site was added through template switching, and the final cDNA carried a unique molecular identifier so that TCR cDNA molecules could be counted accurately. Specific primers in the conserved constant-segment region were used to synthesize first-strand cDNA for TCR alpha and beta chains. To control for contamination, every cDNA library was double barcoded, receiving both a SMART-Mk sample barcode and Illumina barcodes. TruSeq adapter sequences, together with Illumina sample barcodes, were added in two successive PCR steps. TCR alpha and beta cDNA libraries were sequenced on the Illumina HiSeq platform with custom primers. On the authors' methods: MiGEC processed the raw reads to extract unique molecular identifiers, while MiXCR was used to determine the CDR3 positions. For each individual, recombination models were inferred using an EM algorithm with the repgenHMM and IGoR tools. Shared clonotypes were analyzed with the tcR package in R, and sharing was normalized by the product of cloneset sizes. Out-of-frame nonproductive sequences were analyzed to study raw recombination free of thymic and clonal selection effects. The public reads were reprocessed in TCRdb via fastp at Q25 and MiXCR, keeping in-frame beta chains. CDR3 protein duplicates are merged, each entry listing the most common genes and DNA. TCRdb assigned the V and J calls; the authors' analysis was not used. Here the sample has about 790,000 distinct CDR3 sequences; about 20% occur a single time. The top ten clonotypes cover about 12% of the sample.

This clonotype was counted between two and nine times. The clone's antigen remains unknown. Base qualities are missing; no much larger clone stands one base away. From the cysteine up to the phenylalanine, the CDR3 has a length of 16 residues. CDR3 DNA only is kept here, 48 bases in frame from base 1. Sequences SGDLS (CDR1) and YYNGEE (CDR2) are obtained from the germline V gene. V and J lose 0 bases and 4 bases, and a span of 14 bases separates them. Every donor in the study was a healthy Caucasian. Three pairs of female monozygotic twins, all aged about 18 to 30 years, made up the twin cohort. RNA for TCR libraries was isolated from peripheral blood mononuclear cells. The same data also went into a second study, on T cells expressing NK-cell markers. From the second report: Seven to nine donors provided sorted CD3+CD56+NKG2C+, CD3+CD56+NKG2C- and CD3+CD56-NKG2C+ T-cell subsets, whose TCR beta-chain repertoires were profiled. Among the eight sequenced donors, seven were HCMV-seropositive and one was HCMV-seronegative. To restrict sorting to alphabetaTCR-expressing T cells, an anti-gammadeltaTCR antibody was added in several experiments. For 5 or 6 donors, the dominant CD3+CD56+NKG2C+ clonotypes were among the top 10 CD8+ clonotypes and accounted for about 1.0-7.0% of CD8+ T cells. Those dominant clonotypes were again the most abundant among CD3+CD56-NKG2C+ cells in a handful of donors, at roughly 25-60.1%. It remained unclear whether the expanded NKG2C-expressing T cell clones were specific for HCMV antigens. The study sequenced eight donors, all healthy volunteers chosen at random: three men and five women. A commercial ELISA kit detecting HCMV-specific IgG in serum was used to determine HCMV serostatus. For more than 5 donors, unsorted PBMC were also used to sequence bulk peripheral blood T-cell repertoires. MIGEC handled demultiplexing of the reads and grouping by UMI, while MiTCR was used to assemble and quantify clonotypes. To remove erroneous sequences, TCR cDNA sequences were retained only when supported by two or more reads. The tcR package was used for downstream repertoire analysis, and clonotypes were matched across fractions by CDR3 nucleotide sequence plus V segment. VDJmatch was used to annotate antigen specificity against VDJdb, with one amino acid substitution in CDR3 permitted.

This receptor was identified in a woman aged 18-30 years in good health. This sequence uses TRBV9 and TRBJ2-1; the best D guess is TRBD2, with 6 bases matching. Material for sequencing was PBMCs. The CDR3 is CASSVGLGGTYNEQFF. The DNA sequence is TGTGCCAGCAGCGTAGGTCTGGGGGGTACGTACAATGAGCAGTTCTTC.